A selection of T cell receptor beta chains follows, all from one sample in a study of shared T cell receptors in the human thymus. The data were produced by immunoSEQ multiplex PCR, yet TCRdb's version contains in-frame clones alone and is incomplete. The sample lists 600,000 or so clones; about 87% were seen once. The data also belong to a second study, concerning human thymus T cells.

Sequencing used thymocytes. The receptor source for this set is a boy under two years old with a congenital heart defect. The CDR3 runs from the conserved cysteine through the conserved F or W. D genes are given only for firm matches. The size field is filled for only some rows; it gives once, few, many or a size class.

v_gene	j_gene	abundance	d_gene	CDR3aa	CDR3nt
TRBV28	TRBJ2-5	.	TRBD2	CASSFWTSGRGIPQETQYF	TGTGCCAGCAGTTTCTGGACTAGCGGGAGGGGAATACCTCAAGAGACCCAGTACTTC
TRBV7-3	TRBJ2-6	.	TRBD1	CASSLNPRQGARGANVLTF	TGTGCCAGCAGCTTGAATCCCCGGCAGGGGGCGCGCGGGGCCAACGTCCTGACTTTC
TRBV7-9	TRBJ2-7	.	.	CASSSVTAEYEQYF	TGTGCCAGCAGCTCCGTGACAGCCGAATACGAGCAGTACTTC
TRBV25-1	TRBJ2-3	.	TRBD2	CASSVWAGGPDTQYF	TGTGCCAGCAGTGTATGGGCGGGGGGACCAGATACGCAGTATTTT
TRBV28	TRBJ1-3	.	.	CASSPGTGNTIYF	TGTGCCAGCAGCCCCGGGACAGGAAACACCATATATTTT
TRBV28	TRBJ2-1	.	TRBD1	CASSLKDRGRQFF	TGTGCCAGCAGTTTGAAGGACAGGGGGCGGCAGTTCTTC
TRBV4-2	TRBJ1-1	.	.	CASSQFEVRANTEAFF	TGTGCCAGCAGCCAGTTTGAGGTGCGGGCTAACACTGAAGCTTTCTTT
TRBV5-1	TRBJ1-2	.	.	CASSSRTDSYGYTF	TGCGCCAGCAGCTCTCGGACAGATTCTTATGGCTACACCTTC
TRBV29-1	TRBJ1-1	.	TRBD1	CSVDPRTGATEAFF	TGCAGCGTTGATCCCCGGACAGGTGCCACTGAAGCTTTCTTT
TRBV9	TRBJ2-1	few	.	CASSPPGLLEQFF	TGTGCCAGCAGCCCCCCGGGGTTACTTGAGCAGTTCTTC
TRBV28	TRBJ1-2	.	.	CASSFTINYGYTF	TGTGCCAGCAGTTTTACAATCAACTATGGCTACACCTTC
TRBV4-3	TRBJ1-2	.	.	CASSQGAGANYGYTF	TGCGCCAGCAGCCAAGGCGCAGGGGCTAACTATGGCTACACCTTC
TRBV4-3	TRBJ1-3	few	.	CASSQDPAGFSGNTIYF	TGCGCCAGCAGCCAAGATCCTGCAGGGTTCTCTGGAAACACCATATATTTT
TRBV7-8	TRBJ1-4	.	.	CASSLCITGIPTNEKLFF	TGTGCCAGCAGCTTATGCATTACAGGAATTCCAACTAATGAAAAACTGTTTTTT
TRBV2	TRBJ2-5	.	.	CASSYQETQYF	TGTGCCAGCTCCTACCAAGAGACCCAGTACTTC
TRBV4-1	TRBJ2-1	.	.	CASSQARDNEQFF	TGCGCCAGCAGCCAAGCGAGGGACAATGAGCAGTTCTTC
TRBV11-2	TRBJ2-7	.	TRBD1	CASSFPTGQHYEQYF	TGTGCCAGCAGCTTCCCAACGGGACAGCACTACGAGCAGTACTTC
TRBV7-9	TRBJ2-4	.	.	CASSYSAKNIQYF	TGTGCCAGCAGCTACAGCGCCAAAAACATTCAGTACTTC
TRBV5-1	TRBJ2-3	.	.	CASRGIAGELTDTQYF	TGCGCCAGCAGAGGGATCGCGGGCGAGCTCACAGATACGCAGTATTTT
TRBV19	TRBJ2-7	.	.	CASTYGPGDYEQYF	TGTGCCAGTACCTATGGGCCAGGCGACTACGAGCAGTACTTC
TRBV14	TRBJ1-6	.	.	CASSQVHIVDSPLHF	TGTGCCAGCAGCCAAGTTCATATAGTTGATTCACCCCTCCACTTT
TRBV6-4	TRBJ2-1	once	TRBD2	CASSDSPVAGGTNEQFF	TGTGCCAGCAGTGACTCGCCCGTAGCGGGGGGCACTAATGAGCAGTTCTTC
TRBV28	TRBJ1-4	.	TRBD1	CASSGNRGSTNEKLFF	TGTGCCAGCAGCGGGAACAGGGGCTCAACTAATGAAAAACTGTTTTTT
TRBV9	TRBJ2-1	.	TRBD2	CASSHPTSGRDNEQFF	TGTGCCAGCAGCCACCCGACTAGCGGGAGGGACAATGAGCAGTTCTTC
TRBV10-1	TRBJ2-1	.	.	CASSESDGGPGDEQFF	TGCGCCAGCAGTGAGTCGGACGGCGGGCCGGGAGATGAGCAGTTCTTC
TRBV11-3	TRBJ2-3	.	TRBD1	CASSSKQGDTQYF	TGTGCCAGCAGCTCGAAACAGGGGGATACGCAGTATTTT
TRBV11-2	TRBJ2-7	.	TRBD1	CASSFGDWGQEVTGEQYF	TGTGCCAGCAGCTTTGGGGACTGGGGACAGGAGGTCACCGGGGAGCAGTACTTC
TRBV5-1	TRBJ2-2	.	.	CASSFNLGAANTGELFF	TGCGCCAGCAGCTTCAATTTAGGGGCCGCGAACACCGGGGAGCTGTTTTTT
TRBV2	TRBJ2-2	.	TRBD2	CASSGQTSGRGTGELFF	TGTGCCAGCAGTGGTCAGACTAGCGGGAGAGGCACCGGGGAGCTGTTTTTT
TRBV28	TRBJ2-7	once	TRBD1	CASSQPGTGIRYEQYF	TGTGCCAGCAGTCAACCCGGGACAGGGATTAGGTACGAGCAGTACTTC
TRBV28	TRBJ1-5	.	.	CASSWEEDNQPQHF	TGTGCCAGCAGCTGGGAGGAAGACAATCAGCCCCAGCATTTT
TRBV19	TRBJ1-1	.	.	CASSIGSGETEAFF	TGTGCCAGTAGTATAGGGTCCGGAGAAACGGAAGCTTTCTTT
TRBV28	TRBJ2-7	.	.	CAARDTSYEQYF	TGTGCCGCCCGGGACACCTCCTACGAGCAGTACTTC
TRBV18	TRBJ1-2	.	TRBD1	CASFAPEGLRDRAENYGYTF	TGTGCCAGCTTCGCACCAGAAGGTTTGCGGGACAGGGCCGAAAACTATGGCTACACCTTC
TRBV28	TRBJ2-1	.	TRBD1	CASLPARDSSYNEQFF	TGTGCCAGCTTACCGGCCCGGGACAGCTCCTACAATGAGCAGTTCTTC
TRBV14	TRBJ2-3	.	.	CASSRRANRGGLTDTQYF	TGTGCCAGCAGCCGACGGGCGAATAGGGGGGGTTTGACAGATACGCAGTATTTT
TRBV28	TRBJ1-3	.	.	CASSFQSGNTIYF	TGTGCCAGCAGTTTCCAGTCTGGAAACACCATATATTTT
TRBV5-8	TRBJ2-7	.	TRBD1	CASSLLRDRFYEQYF	TGTGCCAGCAGCCTACTCCGGGACAGGTTCTACGAGCAGTACTTC
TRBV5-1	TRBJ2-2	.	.	CASSLISRGEYTGELFF	TGCGCCAGCAGCTTGATCAGCAGGGGGGAATACACCGGGGAGCTGTTTTTT
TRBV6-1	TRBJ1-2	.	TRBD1	CASSEGQGAYGYTF	TGTGCCAGCAGTGAGGGACAGGGGGCCTATGGCTACACCTTC